This is a list of T cell receptor beta chains from one sample in a study of cytomegalovirus exposure and HLA in healthy donors. The repertoire was sequenced with immunoSEQ multiplex PCR; TCRdb's copy has only in-frame clones and lacks some. Of over 150,000 clones in the sample, 75% to 80% were seen once. Input material: PBMCs. The receptors were sampled from a woman in her thirties or forties in good health and CMV-seropositive. The CDR3 runs from the conserved cysteine through the conserved F or W. The order of the fields is D gene, J gene, V gene, clone size, CDR3 DNA, CDR3 protein. The D gene is left open where the match is weak. Expanded clones are given a class, and other clones once, few, many or no size at all.

d_gene: TRBD1; j_gene: TRBJ1-2; v_gene: TRBV6-1; abundance: .; CDR3nt: TGTGCCGTAACAGGGGACTATGGCTACACCTTC; CDR3aa: CAVTGDYGYTF
d_gene: TRBD2; j_gene: TRBJ2-1; v_gene: TRBV5-8; abundance: .; CDR3nt: TGTGCCAGCAGCTTGCTGATAGCGGGAGGCCCCTACAATGAGCAGTTCTTC; CDR3aa: CASSLLIAGGPYNEQFF
d_gene: .; j_gene: TRBJ2-6; v_gene: TRBV2; abundance: .; CDR3nt: TGTGCCAGCAGCCTACAGGGTAACACTGGGGCCAACGTCCTGACTTTC; CDR3aa: CASSLQGNTGANVLTF
d_gene: TRBD1; j_gene: TRBJ1-5; v_gene: TRBV2; abundance: few; CDR3nt: TGTGCCAGCAAAGACAGGGAAGGCAATCAGCCCCAGCATTTT; CDR3aa: CASKDREGNQPQHF
d_gene: TRBD1; j_gene: TRBJ2-3; v_gene: TRBV30; abundance: .; CDR3nt: TGTGCCTGGGGTGGGGACAGGGGGCGCCCAGATACGCAGTATTTT; CDR3aa: CAWGGDRGRPDTQYF
d_gene: TRBD2; j_gene: TRBJ2-7; v_gene: TRBV19; abundance: few; CDR3nt: TGTGCCAGTAGTATCCAACTAGCGGAGGACGAGCAGTACTTC; CDR3aa: CASSIQLAEDEQYF
d_gene: .; j_gene: TRBJ1-2; v_gene: TRBV5-1; abundance: .; CDR3nt: TGCGCCAGCAGAATTTTACAGGGAAACTATGGCTACACCTTC; CDR3aa: CASRILQGNYGYTF
d_gene: .; j_gene: TRBJ1-5; v_gene: TRBV6-6; abundance: .; CDR3nt: TGTGCCAGCAGTTACCTTCGGGGAGGGGGTAATCAGCCCCAGCATTTT; CDR3aa: CASSYLRGGGNQPQHF
d_gene: TRBD2; j_gene: TRBJ2-3; v_gene: TRBV7-2; abundance: .; CDR3nt: TGTGCCAGCAGCGTTCGCGGGAGCGGGATCACAGATACGCAGTATTTT; CDR3aa: CASSVRGSGITDTQYF
d_gene: .; j_gene: TRBJ2-7; v_gene: TRBV29-1; abundance: .; CDR3nt: TGCAGCGCGGGGGATGCGGGCGTCGAGCAGTACTTC; CDR3aa: CSAGDAGVEQYF
d_gene: TRBD1; j_gene: TRBJ1-1; v_gene: TRBV5-6; abundance: .; CDR3nt: TGTGCCAGGGGACAGGGATCCACTGAAGCTTTCTTT; CDR3aa: CARGQGSTEAFF
d_gene: .; j_gene: TRBJ1-5; v_gene: TRBV6-5; abundance: .; CDR3nt: TGTGCCAGCAGCGACCATGGGGGGGATCGGCCCCAGCATTTT; CDR3aa: CASSDHGGDRPQHF
d_gene: .; j_gene: TRBJ1-2; v_gene: TRBV30; abundance: .; CDR3nt: TGTGCCCGCAAGTTCGGCAGGGATCGAGGAGGCTACACCTTC; CDR3aa: CARKFGRDRGGYTF
d_gene: .; j_gene: TRBJ1-1; v_gene: TRBV5-6; abundance: few; CDR3nt: TGTGCCAGCAGCTTATCCCAGGAAGCTTTCTTT; CDR3aa: CASSLSQEAFF
d_gene: .; j_gene: TRBJ1-6; v_gene: TRBV30; abundance: .; CDR3nt: TGTGCCTGGAGTCCCTCGGACAGCTCACCCCTCCACTTT; CDR3aa: CAWSPSDSSPLHF
d_gene: .; j_gene: TRBJ2-7; v_gene: TRBV7-2; abundance: .; CDR3nt: TGTGCCAGCAGCCCCCCGCCCTGGACACCCGGCGAGCAGTACTTC; CDR3aa: CASSPPPWTPGEQYF
d_gene: TRBD2; j_gene: TRBJ2-1; v_gene: TRBV5-1; abundance: .; CDR3nt: TGCGCCAGCAGTAGGACTAGCGGGGGTTCCTACAATGAGCAGTTCTTC; CDR3aa: CASSRTSGGSYNEQFF
d_gene: .; j_gene: TRBJ1-3; v_gene: TRBV7-2; abundance: .; CDR3nt: TGTGCCAGCAGCGCCTTAGGACAGGGAAACACCATATATTTT; CDR3aa: CASSALGQGNTIYF
d_gene: .; j_gene: TRBJ1-2; v_gene: TRBV9; abundance: .; CDR3nt: TGTGCCAGCAGCCCGCAGGGGTATGGCTATGGCTACACCTTC; CDR3aa: CASSPQGYGYGYTF
d_gene: .; j_gene: TRBJ1-1; v_gene: TRBV19; abundance: .; CDR3nt: TGTGCCAGTAGTATTCAGGGGACCTCCACTGAAGCTTTCTTT; CDR3aa: CASSIQGTSTEAFF
d_gene: .; j_gene: TRBJ2-3; v_gene: TRBV9; abundance: .; CDR3nt: TGTGCCAGCAGCGTACACACAGATACGCAGTATTTT; CDR3aa: CASSVHTDTQYF
d_gene: TRBD2; j_gene: TRBJ2-5; v_gene: TRBV10-2; abundance: .; CDR3nt: TGCGCCAGCAGTCTAGCGGGGGCCCAAGAGACCCAGTACTTC; CDR3aa: CASSLAGAQETQYF
d_gene: .; j_gene: TRBJ2-5; v_gene: TRBV19; abundance: .; CDR3nt: TGTGCCACTTCAGGGGGGAGCCAAGAGACCCAGTACTTC; CDR3aa: CATSGGSQETQYF
d_gene: .; j_gene: TRBJ2-7; v_gene: TRBV4-1; abundance: .; CDR3nt: TGCGCCAGCAGCTTGCCGGGACATTCCTACGAGCAGTACTTC; CDR3aa: CASSLPGHSYEQYF
d_gene: .; j_gene: TRBJ2-1; v_gene: TRBV2; abundance: .; CDR3nt: TGTGCCAGCAGTGTCGATTCGGGCAGGGGTAATGAGCAGTTCTTC; CDR3aa: CASSVDSGRGNEQFF
d_gene: TRBD1; j_gene: TRBJ1-2; v_gene: TRBV2; abundance: .; CDR3nt: TGTGCCAGCACAGGACAGGGATTAGGGGATGGCTACCCCTTC; CDR3aa: CASTGQGLGDGYPF
d_gene: TRBD1; j_gene: TRBJ1-6; v_gene: TRBV15; abundance: .; CDR3nt: TGTGCCACCAGCAGAGATGGACAGGGTTTCGATTCACCCCTCCACTTT; CDR3aa: CATSRDGQGFDSPLHF
d_gene: TRBD1; j_gene: TRBJ1-1; v_gene: TRBV7-2; abundance: .; CDR3nt: TGTGCCAGCAGCTTAGAGGCTTCAGGGGGCACTGAAGCTTTCTTT; CDR3aa: CASSLEASGGTEAFF
d_gene: TRBD1; j_gene: TRBJ1-1; v_gene: TRBV2; abundance: .; CDR3nt: TGTGCCAGCAGTGATACAGGGGTAGGGGAAGCTTTCTTT; CDR3aa: CASSDTGVGEAFF
d_gene: TRBD1; j_gene: TRBJ2-7; v_gene: TRBV6-5; abundance: .; CDR3nt: TGTGCCAGCAGTTCCAGACAGGGGTTATACGACGAGCAGTACTTC; CDR3aa: CASSSRQGLYDEQYF
d_gene: TRBD1; j_gene: TRBJ2-7; v_gene: TRBV5-6; abundance: .; CDR3nt: TGTGCCAGCAGCTTGGATAGGGCAGGGGGTTTCGACGAGCAGTACTTC; CDR3aa: CASSLDRAGGFDEQYF
d_gene: .; j_gene: TRBJ1-2; v_gene: TRBV6-4; abundance: .; CDR3nt: TGTGCCAGCAGTGAGGACACTAACTATGGCTACACCTTC; CDR3aa: CASSEDTNYGYTF
d_gene: .; j_gene: TRBJ2-7; v_gene: TRBV6-1; abundance: .; CDR3nt: TGTGCCAGCAGTGATGGGGGCACACGGTTACGCGAGCAGTACTTC; CDR3aa: CASSDGGTRLREQYF
d_gene: TRBD1; j_gene: TRBJ1-4; v_gene: TRBV5-5; abundance: .; CDR3nt: TGTGCCAGCAGCTTGGCGCCCCCCTGGGACAGGGGCGAGACTAATGAAAAACTGTTTTTT; CDR3aa: CASSLAPPWDRGETNEKLFF
d_gene: .; j_gene: TRBJ2-7; v_gene: TRBV7-9; abundance: .; CDR3nt: TGTGCCAGCAGCATAGGGTTGGGGCTAACCTACGAGCAGTACTTC; CDR3aa: CASSIGLGLTYEQYF
d_gene: .; j_gene: TRBJ1-1; v_gene: TRBV10-1; abundance: .; CDR3nt: TGCGCCAGCAGTGAGTTATGGCAGACTGAAGCTTTCTTT; CDR3aa: CASSELWQTEAFF
d_gene: TRBD2; j_gene: TRBJ2-1; v_gene: TRBV19; abundance: .; CDR3nt: TGTGCCAGTAGTACAGGACTAGGTATGAACAATGAGCAGTTCTTC; CDR3aa: CASSTGLGMNNEQFF
d_gene: .; j_gene: TRBJ1-2; v_gene: TRBV4-1; abundance: .; CDR3nt: TGCGCCAGCAGCCAAGATGGGGGCAGCCTTTTGCGAGGCTACACCTTC; CDR3aa: CASSQDGGSLLRGYTF
d_gene: .; j_gene: TRBJ1-1; v_gene: TRBV21-1; abundance: .; CDR3nt: TGTGCCAGCAGCAACTCGAACCGACAGGGCCTAAACACTGAAGCTTTCTTT; CDR3aa: CASSNSNRQGLNTEAFF
d_gene: TRBD2; j_gene: TRBJ2-7; v_gene: TRBV30; abundance: .; CDR3nt: TGTGCCTGGAGGCTAGCGGGAGGGACCTACGAGCAGTACTTC; CDR3aa: CAWRLAGGTYEQYF
d_gene: TRBD1; j_gene: TRBJ2-2; v_gene: TRBV18; abundance: .; CDR3nt: TGTGCCAGCTCACCTATTACACTCGACAGGGCCGGGGAGCTGTTTTTT; CDR3aa: CASSPITLDRAGELFF
d_gene: .; j_gene: TRBJ2-5; v_gene: TRBV7-9; abundance: .; CDR3nt: TGTTCCAGCAACTTGATGGCAGAGACCCAGTACTTC; CDR3aa: CSSNLMAETQYF
d_gene: .; j_gene: TRBJ2-1; v_gene: TRBV6-1; abundance: .; CDR3nt: TGTGCCAGCAGTGCGACAGCTTACAATGAGCAGTTCTTC; CDR3aa: CASSATAYNEQFF
d_gene: .; j_gene: TRBJ2-1; v_gene: TRBV28; abundance: .; CDR3nt: TGTGCCATCTGGGACTTCCATCGCTCCTACAATGAGCAGTTCTTC; CDR3aa: CAIWDFHRSYNEQFF
d_gene: .; j_gene: TRBJ2-5; v_gene: TRBV5-4; abundance: .; CDR3nt: TGTGCCAGCAGCTTGTCCTCCGGGGGCCAAGAGACCCAGTACTTC; CDR3aa: CASSLSSGGQETQYF
d_gene: TRBD1; j_gene: TRBJ1-1; v_gene: TRBV5-4; abundance: .; CDR3nt: TGTGCCAGCAGCTTGGCGGAGGGACAGGGAACCACTGAAGCTTTCTTT; CDR3aa: CASSLAEGQGTTEAFF
d_gene: .; j_gene: TRBJ1-5; v_gene: TRBV25-1; abundance: .; CDR3nt: TGTGCCAGCAGTCCCGAGGACAATCAGCCCCAGCATTTT; CDR3aa: CASSPEDNQPQHF
d_gene: TRBD1; j_gene: TRBJ1-1; v_gene: TRBV29-1; abundance: few; CDR3nt: TGCAGCGTCGCGGGGACAGGGGGTGGCACTGAAGCTTTCTTT; CDR3aa: CSVAGTGGGTEAFF
d_gene: .; j_gene: TRBJ2-6; v_gene: TRBV4-1; abundance: few; CDR3nt: TGCGCCAGCAGCCAAGACCAATTCTCTGGGGCCAACGTCCTGACTTTC; CDR3aa: CASSQDQFSGANVLTF
d_gene: TRBD1; j_gene: TRBJ1-6; v_gene: TRBV5-6; abundance: .; CDR3nt: TGTGCCAGCAGTCAACGGACAGGGGGCTCTTCTTATAATTCACCCCTCCACTTT; CDR3aa: CASSQRTGGSSYNSPLHF
d_gene: .; j_gene: TRBJ2-5; v_gene: TRBV4-1; abundance: .; CDR3nt: TGCGCCAGCAGCCTGTACGGGGAAGAGACCCAGTACTTC; CDR3aa: CASSLYGEETQYF
d_gene: TRBD1; j_gene: TRBJ2-4; v_gene: TRBV7-9; abundance: .; CDR3nt: TGTGCCAGCAGCTTAGCGGAACAGGGGAAGAAAAACATTCAGTACTTC; CDR3aa: CASSLAEQGKKNIQYF